These T cell receptor beta chains were read from a single sample in a study of T cell responses to AZD1222 COVID-19 vaccine. The repertoire was sequenced with immunoSEQ multiplex PCR; TCRdb's copy has only in-frame clones and lacks some. The data show around 150,000 clones, 94% seen once. The sequencing used peripheral blood, collected on day 0 of AZD1222 vaccination. These receptors were obtained from an adult in good health. CDR3s include the opening cysteine and the closing phenylalanine or tryptophan. D genes are given only for firm matches. Some rows have no size entry. The others give once, few or many, or a class for an expanded clone.

>.|15|.|TRBJ2-3|TRBV15
TGTGCCACCAGCAAAGGGGGATTGTACACAGATACGCAGTATTTT
CATSKGGLYTDTQYF
>.|13|.|TRBJ1-4|TRBV6-5
TGTGCCAGCGGGGCTCGGGGGGAAGAAAAACTGTTTTTT
CASGARGEEKLFF
>.|15|TRBD1|TRBJ1-6|TRBV27
TGTGCCAGCAGTTCCGGGACAGGAGCGTATTCACCCCTCCACTTT
CASSSGTGAYSPLHF
>.|11|.|TRBJ1-1|TRBV19
TGTGCCAGTAGTACAGGGTTTGGAGCTTTCTTT
CASSTGFGAFF
>.|17|TRBD2|TRBJ2-1|TRBV7-9
TGTGCCAGCAGCGGATCAATTAGCGGGAGCTCCTACAATGAGCAGTTCTTC
CASSGSISGSSYNEQFF
>.|12|TRBD1|TRBJ1-2|TRBV27
TGTGCCAGCAAAAACAGGGGGCATGGCTACACCTTC
CASKNRGHGYTF
>.|15|TRBD1|TRBJ1-1|TRBV7-9
TGTGCCAGCAGCTTAGCGACAGGGGGAAAAACTGAAGCTTTCTTT
CASSLATGGKTEAFF
>.|15|.|TRBJ1-2|TRBV2
TGTGCCAGCAGTGAATATCGAGTAGGGGAGTATGGCTACACCTTC
CASSEYRVGEYGYTF
>.|17|.|TRBJ2-4|TRBV6-2/TRBV6-3
TGTGCCAGCAGTTACGGGGGGGGCAATTCAGCCAAAAACATTCAGTACTTC
CASSYGGGNSAKNIQYF
>.|15|.|TRBJ2-4|TRBV18
TGTGCCAGCTCACAGGTTCTGCTAGCCAAAAACATTCAGTACTTC
CASSQVLLAKNIQYF
>.|14|.|TRBJ2-1|TRBV7-9
TGTGCCAGCAGCTTAGTTTCTTCTGTCGATGAGCAGTTCTTC
CASSLVSSVDEQFF
>.|13|.|TRBJ2-5|TRBV10-3
TGTGCCATCAGTGGGACAAACCAAGAGACCCAGTACTTC
CAISGTNQETQYF
>.|13|.|TRBJ2-2|TRBV9
TGTGCCAGCAGCGCCTACATAGCCGGGGAGCTGTTTTTT
CASSAYIAGELFF
>.|16|TRBD1|TRBJ1-3|TRBV28
TGTGCCAGCAGTTCCCCTACAGGGGCATCTGGAAACACCATATATTTT
CASSSPTGASGNTIYF
>.|13|.|TRBJ2-2|TRBV11-3
TGTGCCAGCAGCTTAGGTGGGGCCGGGGAGCTGTTTTTT
CASSLGGAGELFF
>.|12|.|TRBJ1-1|TRBV7-3
TGTGCCAGCAGTTATGGGAACACTGAAGCTTTCTTT
CASSYGNTEAFF
>.|16|.|TRBJ2-1|TRBV11-2
TGTGCCAGCAACCCTACGGCGAGGCGGTTATACAATGAGCAGTTCTTC
CASNPTARRLYNEQFF
>.|15|.|TRBJ2-1|TRBV15
TGTGCCACCAGCAGAGACAGGGGAGTATACAATGAGCAGTTCTTC
CATSRDRGVYNEQFF
>.|16|TRBD1|TRBJ2-2|TRBV4-2
TGTGCCAGCAGCTATGGGACAGGGCAAAACACCGGGGAGCTGTTTTTT
CASSYGTGQNTGELFF
>.|14|TRBD1|TRBJ1-5|TRBV10-3
TGTGCCATCAGTCCGGGACAGGGGAATCAGCCCCAGCATTTT
CAISPGQGNQPQHF
>.|13|.|TRBJ1-5|TRBV30
TGTGCCTGGAGTGCGACAGGTAATCAGCCCCAGCATTTT
CAWSATGNQPQHF
>.|15|.|TRBJ1-6|TRBV7-2
TGTGCCAGCAGCTTAGCATTACCGAATCAGACACCCCTCCACTTT
CASSLALPNQTPLHF
>many|15|.|TRBJ1-1|TRBV10-3
TGTGCCATCAGTCTGGAGGGGGGGGTGGTCACTGAAGCTTTCTTT
CAISLEGGVVTEAFF
>.|13|TRBD1|TRBJ1-4|TRBV11-2
TGTGCCAGCAGCCCTCCTATGGGGACAGGACTGTTTTTT
CASSPPMGTGLFF
>once|16|.|TRBJ2-3|TRBV9
TGTGCCAGCAGCGTAGGGGGGGTTGATGGCACAGATACGCAGTATTTT
CASSVGGVDGTDTQYF
>.|15|.|TRBJ1-2|TRBV4-1
TGCGCCAGCAGCCAGGAGGGGGACCCCATCTATGGCTACACCTTC
CASSQEGDPIYGYTF
>.|19|.|TRBJ1-2|TRBV5-4
TGTGCCAGCAGCCTACCTGGAGGGTCTTGGGTTCTAGTTGACTATGGCTACACCTTC
CASSLPGGSWVLVDYGYTF
>.|15|TRBD2|TRBJ2-1|TRBV2
TGTGCCAGCAGTTCTAGCGGGTACTCCTACAATGAGCAGTTCTTC
CASSSSGYSYNEQFF
>once|17|TRBD2|TRBJ2-3|TRBV7-9
TGTGCCAGCAAATCGGACGACCGGCGACTAGCAGGAGATACGCAGTATTTT
CASKSDDRRLAGDTQYF
>.|15|.|TRBJ1-3|TRBV18
TGTGCCAGCTCACCAGAAGGGTCATCTGGAAACACCATATATTTT
CASSPEGSSGNTIYF
>.|16|.|TRBJ1-6|TRBV5-8
TGTGCCAGCAGCTTGGACGGGATATCCTATAATTCACCCCTCCACTTT
CASSLDGISYNSPLHF
>few|12|.|TRBJ2-1|TRBV12-3/TRBV12-4
TGTGCCAGCAGTTTAGTTCCCAATGAGCAGTTCTTC
CASSLVPNEQFF
>.|15|TRBD1|TRBJ1-1|TRBV10-3
TGTGCCATCAGTATGGGACAGACAGGATACACTGAAGCTTTCTTT
CAISMGQTGYTEAFF
>.|14|TRBD1|TRBJ2-5|TRBV18
TGTGCCAGCTCAGGGACAGGGATTCGAGAGACCCAGTACTTC
CASSGTGIRETQYF
>.|15|.|TRBJ1-6|TRBV5-1
TGCGCCAGCAGCTTGGCAGCAGGGATGAATTCACCCCTCCACTTT
CASSLAAGMNSPLHF
>.|15|.|TRBJ1-2|TRBV18
TGTGCCAGCTCACCTTTACCGGAAGCCAACTATGGCTACACCTTC
CASSPLPEANYGYTF
>once|15|TRBD1|TRBJ1-1|TRBV5-1
TGCGCCAGCAGCGTGGACAGGGCGCGCGGCACTGAAGCTTTCTTT
CASSVDRARGTEAFF
>.|11|.|TRBJ1-5|TRBV19
TGTGCCGCGGGGGGGAATCAGCCCCAGCATTTT
CAAGGNQPQHF
>.|13|.|TRBJ2-3|TRBV30
TGTGCCTGGAGGTTTAGGGGCACAGATACGCAGTATTTT
CAWRFRGTDTQYF
>.|13|TRBD2|TRBJ2-1|TRBV2
TGTGCCAGCAGCGCCCTAGCGGGCAATGAGCAGTTCTTC
CASSALAGNEQFF
>.|13|TRBD1|TRBJ1-1|TRBV14
TGTGCCAGCAGCGTTATTATTACAGGGGCAACTTTCTTT
CASSVIITGATFF
>.|15|.|TRBJ1-6|TRBV6-1
TGTGCCAGCAGTGAGGGGGACACGTATAATTCACCCCTCCACTTT
CASSEGDTYNSPLHF
>.|14|.|TRBJ1-4|TRBV2
TGTGCCAGCAAGACGACTGCAACTAATGAAAAACTGTTTTTT
CASKTTATNEKLFF
>many|14|TRBD1|TRBJ1-2|TRBV5-1
TGCGCCAGCAGCTTAGGGGGCTCTAACTATGGCTACACCTTC
CASSLGGSNYGYTF
>.|15|.|TRBJ2-4|TRBV12-2
TGTGCAAGTCGCTCAGTAATCCCGACTAAAAACATTCAGTACTTC
CASRSVIPTKNIQYF
>.|15|TRBD1|TRBJ1-5|TRBV19
TGTGCCAGTAGTCCACAGGGGGATAGCAATCAGCCCCAGCATTTT
CASSPQGDSNQPQHF
>.|15|.|TRBJ1-2|TRBV27
TGTGCCAGCAGCCCAGGGTGGGGGGCGCAAACCGATTACACCTTC
CASSPGWGAQTDYTF
>.|16|TRBD2|TRBJ2-3|TRBV7-9
TGTGCCAGCAGCCCTACGGGGGGGACTAGCACAGATACGCAGTATTTT
CASSPTGGTSTDTQYF
>.|12|.|TRBJ1-2|TRBV12-3/TRBV12-4
TGTGCCAGCAGTTTTGGGGACTATGGCTACACCTTC
CASSFGDYGYTF